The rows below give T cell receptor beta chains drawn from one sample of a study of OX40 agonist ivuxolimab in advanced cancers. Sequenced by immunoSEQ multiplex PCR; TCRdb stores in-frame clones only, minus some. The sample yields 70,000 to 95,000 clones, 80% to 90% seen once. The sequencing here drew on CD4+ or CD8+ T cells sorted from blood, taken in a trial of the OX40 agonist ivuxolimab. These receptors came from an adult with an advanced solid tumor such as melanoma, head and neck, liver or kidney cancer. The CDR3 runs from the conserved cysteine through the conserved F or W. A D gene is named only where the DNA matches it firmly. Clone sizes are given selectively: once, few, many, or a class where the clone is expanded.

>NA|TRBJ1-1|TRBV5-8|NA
TGTGCCAGCAGCCAGTGGGGGGTCGACAAGTTCAAAGGGAACACTGAAGCTTTCTTT
CASSQWGVDKFKGNTEAFF
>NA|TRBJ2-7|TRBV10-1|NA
TGCGCCAGCAGTGACACAGGGTATAGCCACGAGCAGTACTTC
CASSDTGYSHEQYF
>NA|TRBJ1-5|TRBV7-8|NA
TGTGCCAGCAGCTTAGATGGAACGGAGCCCCAGCATTTT
CASSLDGTEPQHF
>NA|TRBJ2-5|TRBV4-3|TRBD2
TGCGCCAGCAGCCAAAGATCTCCAACCCCTCTAGCGGGAGGGCGGGTAGGAGAGACCCAGTACTTC
CASSQRSPTPLAGGRVGETQYF
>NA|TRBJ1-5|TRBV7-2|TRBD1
TGTGCCAGCAGCTCAGGGACAGGGATAATGGGTAGCAATCAGCCCCAGCATTTT
CASSSGTGIMGSNQPQHF
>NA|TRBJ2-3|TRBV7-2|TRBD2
TGTGCCAGCAGCCCGGGGGGGACTAGCATGACAGATACGCAGTATTTT
CASSPGGTSMTDTQYF
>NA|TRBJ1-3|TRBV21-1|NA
TGTGCCAGCAGCAAGGCACAGAAGTCTGGAAACACCATATATTTT
CASSKAQKSGNTIYF
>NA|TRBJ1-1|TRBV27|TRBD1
TGTGCCAGCAGGGACGACAGGGGCACTGAAGCTTTCTTT
CASRDDRGTEAFF
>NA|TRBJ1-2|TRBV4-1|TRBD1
TGCGCCAGCAGCCAACCGGACAGGGAAAGCTATGGCTACACCTTC
CASSQPDRESYGYTF
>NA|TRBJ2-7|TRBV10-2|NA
TGCGCCAGCAGTGCGGCCCCGGACGGGTACGAGCAGTACTTC
CASSAAPDGYEQYF
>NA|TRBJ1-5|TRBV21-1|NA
TGTGCCAGCAGCAGAATACTTCGGGGACAGTATAGCAATCAGCCCCAGCATTTT
CASSRILRGQYSNQPQHF
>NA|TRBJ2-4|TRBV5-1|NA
TGCGCCAGCAGCTTGAATCTAGTACGGGGGATAGCCAAAAACATTCAGTACTTC
CASSLNLVRGIAKNIQYF
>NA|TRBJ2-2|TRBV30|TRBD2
TGTGCCTGGAGTGTACGACTAGCGTTCGGGGAGCTGTTTTTT
CAWSVRLAFGELFF
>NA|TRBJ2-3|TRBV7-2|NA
TGTGCCAGCAGCCCAGACACAGATACGCAGTATTTT
CASSPDTDTQYF
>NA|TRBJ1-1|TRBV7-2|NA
TGTGCCAGCAGCCCGCTTTCGGGGGATGAAGCTTTCTTT
CASSPLSGDEAFF
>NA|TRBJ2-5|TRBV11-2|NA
TGTGCCAGCAGCATCTCAGAGACCCAGTACTTC
CASSISETQYF
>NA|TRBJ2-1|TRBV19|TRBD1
TGTGCCAGTAGAAATAGGGACAGAGACTACAATGAGCAGTTCTTC
CASRNRDRDYNEQFF
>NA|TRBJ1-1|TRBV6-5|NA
TGTGCCAGCAGTGCGGACTTTTCGAGCACTGAAGCTTTCTTT
CASSADFSSTEAFF
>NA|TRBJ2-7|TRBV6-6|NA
TGTGCCAGCAGTCGCGGTTACGAGCAGTACTTC
CASSRGYEQYF
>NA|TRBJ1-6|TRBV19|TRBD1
TGTGCCAGTAGCCAGACAGGGGATTCCCTCCACTTT
CASSQTGDSLHF
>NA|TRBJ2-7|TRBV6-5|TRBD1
TGTGCCAGCCCCCCCGGGACAGCCTACGAGCAGTACTTC
CASPPGTAYEQYF
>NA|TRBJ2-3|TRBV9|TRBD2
TGTGCCAGCAGCACCCAGAGCGGGGGGGGGCCGGTGACAGATACGCAGTATTTT
CASSTQSGGGPVTDTQYF
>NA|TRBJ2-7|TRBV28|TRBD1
TGTGCCAGCAGCCGGGGACAGGGGGTCCAGTCCTACGAGCAGTACTTC
CASSRGQGVQSYEQYF
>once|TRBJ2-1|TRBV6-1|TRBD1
TGTGCCACCCAAGGATTCCTCGGGACAGTAAATGAGCAGTTCTTC
CATQGFLGTVNEQFF
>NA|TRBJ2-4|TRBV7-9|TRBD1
TGTGCCAGCAGCTTACCCGGACAGGGCCTTCAGTACTTC
CASSLPGQGLQYF
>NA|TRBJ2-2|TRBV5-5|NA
TGTGCCAGCAGCTTGATGACAGTCACCGGGGAGCTGTTTTTT
CASSLMTVTGELFF
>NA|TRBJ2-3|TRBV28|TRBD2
TGTGCCAGCAAGGACTTCCGATTTAGTCTACTAGCGGGAGACCGCACAGATACGCAGTATTTT
CASKDFRFSLLAGDRTDTQYF